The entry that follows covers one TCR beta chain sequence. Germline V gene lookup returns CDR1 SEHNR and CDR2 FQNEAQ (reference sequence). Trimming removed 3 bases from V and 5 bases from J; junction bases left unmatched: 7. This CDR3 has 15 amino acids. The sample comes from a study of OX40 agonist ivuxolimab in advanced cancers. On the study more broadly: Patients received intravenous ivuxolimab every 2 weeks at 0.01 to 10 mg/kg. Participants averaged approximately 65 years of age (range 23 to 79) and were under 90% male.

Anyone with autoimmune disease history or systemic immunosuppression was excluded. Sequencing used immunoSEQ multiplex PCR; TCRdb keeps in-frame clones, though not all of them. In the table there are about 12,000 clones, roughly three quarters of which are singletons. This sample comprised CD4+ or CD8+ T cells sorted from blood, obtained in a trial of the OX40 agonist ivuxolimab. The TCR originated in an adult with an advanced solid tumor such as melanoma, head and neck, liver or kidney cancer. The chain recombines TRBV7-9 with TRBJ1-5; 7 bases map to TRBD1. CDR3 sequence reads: CASSFNRGGDQPQHF. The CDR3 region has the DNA TGTGCCAGCAGCTTTAACAGGGGAGGGGATCAGCCCCAGCATTTT.